Shown below are 6 T cell receptor beta chains from a single sample sequenced in a study of response to subunit inactivated influenza vaccine (dated by TCRdb to 2016 to 2018). The receptor library was made with RT-PCR. The sequencer listed for this sample is Illumina HiSeq 2500. Clones were called with MiXCR by TCRdb after fastp trimmed the public reads at Q25, and only in-frame beta chains were retained. CDR3 protein duplicates are merged, each entry listing the most common genes and DNA. The sample yields a few hundred thousand distinct CDR3 sequences; around 22% were counted once. The top ten constitute 10% of the sample. This sample comprised PBMCs from blood, obtained around 22 months after vaccination. These receptors came from a man in his fifties or sixties who received an inactivated influenza vaccine. Donor details come from another sample of the same person, matched by shared clones.

There are a few counts of this clonotype. The V call is TRBV12-3 or TRBV12-4, the J call TRBJ1-3, with 7 bases that match TRBD1. Trimming at V came to 5 bases and at J to 0 bases, leaving 4 bases not matched to a gene. This CDR3 has 15 amino acids. CDR3 loop: CASSLGTDSGNTIYF. CDR3 DNA sequence: TGTGCCAGCAGTCTCGGGACAGACTCTGGAAACACCATATATTTT.

CDR3 protein: CASSLSSGIVSYEQYF. The CDR3 DNA reads as TGTGCCAGCAGCTTGTCCAGCGGGATTGTTTCCTACGAGCAGTACTTC. This chain joins TRBV7-9 and TRBJ2-7, with TRBD2 matching 7 bases. CDR3 length: 16 residues. Looked up from germline, CDR1 is SEHNR and CDR2 is FQNEAQ (reference sequence). V shed 3 bases and J 1 base; nucleotides not matched to a gene: 9.

With respect to this clonotype: A read error may explain this, as a much larger clone is one base away. The chain is built from TRBV7-9 and TRBJ1-5, with TRBD1 identical over 9 bases. V shed 5 bases, J shed 6 bases, and the junction held 5 bases outside the gene matches. The germline V gene has CDR1 SEHNR and CDR2 FQNEAQ (reference sequence). The CDR3 totals 14 residues. Here the CDR3 reads CASSVGTGSQPQHF. Here the CDR3 DNA reads TGTGCCAGCAGCGTAGGGACAGGGAGTCAGCCCCAGCATTTT. Full variable domain (remainder filled in from reference TRBV7-9 and TRBJ1-5): DTGVSQNPRHKITKRGQNVTFRCDPISEHNRLYWYRQTLGQGPEFLTYFQNEAQLEKSRLLSDRFSAERPKGSFSTLEIQRTEQGDSAMYLCASSVGTGSQPQHFGDGTRLSIL.

V usage is TRBV7-9 and J usage is TRBJ2-2; D remains ambiguous. This CDR3 has 11 amino acids. Germline V gene data show CDR1 as SEHNR and CDR2 as FQNEAQ (reference sequence). Trimming stripped 9 bases from V and 6 bases from J, with 8 bases between. The CDR3 nucleotides are TGTGCCAGTGGTTGGGCCGGGGAGCTGTTTTTT. Its protein is CASGWAGELFF.

The chain recombines TRBV20-1 with TRBJ1-5, with D tentatively TRBD1 (5 bases). Germline values: CDR1 DFQATT, CDR2 SNEGSKA (reference sequence). There are 15 residues in the CDR3. Trimming left V 6 bases short and J 0 bases short, with 15 bases between. The CDR3 nucleotides read TGCAGTGCGCGGAGGACACCGTATAGCAATCAGCCCCAGCATTTT. Translated: CSARRTPYSNQPQHF.

This clonotype has more than one count but fewer than ten. The rearrangement joins TRBV20-1 to TRBJ1-6; a weak D match, TRBD1 (6 bases). Trimming cost V 1 base and J 8 bases, with 15 bases left between them. This CDR3 has 15 residues. Germline V gene data show CDR1 as DFQATT and CDR2 as SNEGSKA (reference sequence). CDR3 DNA: TGCAGTGCTAGAGTCCCGGGGGCGGTGGATTCACCCCTCCACTTT. Translation: CSARVPGAVDSPLHF.